Following are 21 T cell receptor beta chains from one sample sequenced in a study of T cell repertoires in cytomegalovirus infection. Each CDR3 protein is one row after TCRdb ran MiXCR on the reads. The data hold 200,000 to 300,000 distinct CDR3 sequences, with about an eighth observed a single time. The source material was PBMCs. The source of these receptors is a human donor in good health (CMV status not recorded). Some clones in this sample may be carry-over from other donors' samples.

The chain recombines TRBV2 with TRBJ2-3; tentative D call: TRBD2 (6 bases). The CDR3 spans 13 residues. Between the trimmed V and J ends, which lost 6 bases and 2 bases, there was a span of 9 bases. The germline V gene has CDR1 SNHLY and CDR2 FYNNEI. The CDR3 DNA is TGTGCCAGCAGAAAGGGACTCACAGATACGCAGTATTTT. Translating gives CASRKGLTDTQYF.

The rearrangement joins TRBV18 to TRBJ2-1, with D possibly TRBD1 on 5 matching bases. This CDR3 contains 13 residues. Germline lookup yields CDR1 KGHSH and CDR2 LQKENI. Between the trimmed V and J ends, which lost 5 bases and 7 bases, there was a span of 12 bases. CDR3 sequence reads: CASSGPGKNEQFF. The CDR3 bases are TGTGCCAGCTCAGGGCCAGGGAAAAATGAGCAGTTCTTC.

This clonotype was counted between two and nine times. The gene calls are TRBV2 and TRBJ1-4, with a tentative D call TRBD1 (5 bases). Germline lookup yields CDR1 SNHLY and CDR2 FYNNEI. The CDR3 runs 12 residues. The germline V and J ends were trimmed by 7 bases and 8 bases, with 11 bases remaining between them. The CDR3 DNA sequence: TGTGCCAGCACTCCGGCAGGGGAAAAACTGTTTTTT. As protein: CASTPAGEKLFF.

This clonotype was recorded a few times. V gene TRBV20-1 combines with J gene TRBJ2-7; D ambiguous. The CDR3 length is 14 residues. CDR1 is DFQATT and CDR2 is SNEGSKA in the germline V gene (reference sequence). Trimming removed 0 bases at V and 4 bases at J, with 13 bases between. CDR3 nucleotides: TGCAGTGCTAGAGAAGGGCAGGCGTTGTACGAGCAGTACTTC. It specifies CSAREGQALYEQYF.

This clonotype was observed a few times. The chain combines TRBV29-1 with TRBJ1-3; no definite D call. This CDR3 has 11 residues. The V gene's germline CDR1 is SQVTM and CDR2 ANQGSEA. The V gene lost 5 bases and the J gene lost 5 bases, with 7 bases spanning the gap. The CDR3 bases are TGCAGCGTTTCTGAGAGAAACACCATATATTTT. It yields the protein CSVSERNTIYF. The full variable domain, in which reference TRBV29-1 and TRBJ1-3 provide the parts outside the CDR3, is SAVISQKPSRDICQRGTSLTIQCQVDSQVTMMFWYRQQPGQSLTLIATANQGSEATYESGFVIDKFPISRPNLTFSTLTVSNMSPEDSSIYLCSVSERNTIYFGEGSWLTVV.

This clonotype occurred many times. Here the CDR3 DNA reads TGTGCCAGCCGACCGGGGGAGAGCCCCTACAATGAGCAGTTCTTC. Translating gives CASRPGESPYNEQFF. J is TRBJ2-1 and V is TRBV5-5; TRBD2 is a possible D gene (6 bases). Per the germline V gene, CDR1 is SGHKS and CDR2 is YYEKEE (reference sequence). V lost 7 bases, J lost 2 bases, and 16 bases lay in between. The CDR3 has 15 residues.

The chain joins TRBV20-1 to TRBJ1-2; D is perhaps TRBD1 (6 bases). Deletions cut 5 bases from V and 0 bases from J, with 10 bases between. This CDR3 is built from 13 residues. Germline CDR1 is DFQATT and CDR2 is SNEGSKA (reference sequence). The CDR3 is CSAWTVANYGYTF. In DNA form, the CDR3 reads TGCAGTGCTTGGACAGTTGCTAACTATGGCTACACCTTC.

As to this clonotype: Likely a read error: the CDR3 ends without its conserved phenylalanine or tryptophan. The chain employs TRBV28 and TRBJ2-1; D ambiguous. The V end lost 3 bases, the J end lost 4 bases, and 4 bases lay between the germline ends. The CDR3 has 12 residues. Germline V CDR1 and CDR2: MDHEN, SYDVKM. The CDR3 sequence: CASSFLYNEQFL. The CDR3 DNA follows: TGTGCCAGCAGTTTCCTTTACAATGAGCAGTTCTTA.

This clonotype occurred many times. V gene TRBV20-1 combines with J gene TRBJ2-4; a weak D match, TRBD2 (5 bases). In germline, CDR1 is DFQATT, CDR2 SNEGSKA (reference sequence). Trimming took 0 bases from V and 4 from J, leaving 13 bases between them. This CDR3 is 15 amino acids long. The CDR3 DNA is TGCAGTGCTAGAGATCGAAGACGGGGAAAAAACATTCAGTACTTC. Translating it yields CSARDRRRGKNIQYF.

At least ten counts were recorded for this clonotype. The chain couples TRBV7-2 to TRBJ2-7, with a weak D call TRBD1 (5 bases). In germline, CDR1 is SGHTA, CDR2 FQGNSA. The CDR3 is 14 residues long. The ends were cut back, 5 bases at V and 3 bases at J, with 14 bases in the middle. The CDR3 is CASSPPGRLYEQYF. CDR3 sequence (DNA): TGTGCCAGCAGCCCCCCAGGGCGGCTCTACGAGCAGTACTTC.

CDR3 in amino acids: CASSRTTMNTEAFF. The DNA for the CDR3 is TGTGCCAGCAGTCGCACAACCATGAACACTGAAGCTTTCTTT. The chain combines TRBV6-1 with TRBJ1-1, with D unclear. Between the trimmed V and J ends, which lost 5 bases and 0 bases, there was a span of 10 bases. The germline gives CDR1 MNHNS, CDR2 SASEGT. This CDR3 contains 14 residues.

The CDR3 reads CASSPTLGSGSMTGELFF. The CDR3 nucleotides read TGTGCCAGCAGCCCCACTCTCGGTAGCGGGAGTATGACCGGGGAGCTGTTTTTT. The chain joins TRBV7-3 to TRBJ2-2; 9 positions match TRBD2. With 5 bases clipped from V and 5 bases from J, the junction kept 15 bases outside the gene matches. CDR1 is SGHTA and CDR2 is FQGTGA in the germline V gene. CDR3 length equals 18 residues.

This rearrangement joins TRBV29-1 to TRBJ2-5, with a tentative D call TRBD2 (5 bases). Germline loops: CDR1 SQVTM, CDR2 ANQGSEA. CDR3 length: 13 amino acids. V was pared by 5 bases and J by 0 bases, with 10 bases between. CDR3 protein: CSVTERYQETQYF. The CDR3 DNA sequence: TGCAGCGTTACAGAGCGGTACCAAGAGACCCAGTACTTC. Complete variable domain (other parts from reference TRBV29-1 and TRBJ2-5): SAVISQKPSRDICQRGTSLTIQCQVDSQVTMMFWYRQQPGQSLTLIATANQGSEATYESGFVIDKFPISRPNLTFSTLTVSNMSPEDSSIYLCSVTERYQETQYFGPGTRLLVL.

V and J are TRBV6-2 or TRBV6-3 and TRBJ2-5; 7 nucleotides line up with TRBD2. Losses at the gene ends were 7 bases for V and 5 bases for J; bases not matched to a gene: 10. The germline V gene encodes CDR1 MNHEY and CDR2 SVGEGT. The CDR3 extends over 14 amino acids. The CDR3 is CASIEAGLAETQYF. CDR3 nucleotide sequence: TGTGCCAGCATCGAAGCGGGGCTGGCGGAGACCCAGTACTTC.

This clonotype came up many times. The rearrangement uses TRBV7-3 and TRBJ2-1; perhaps TRBD2 as D (5 bases). The CDR3 covers 12 residues. Between the trimmed V and J ends, which lost 5 bases and 9 bases, there was a span of 11 bases. Germline-derived CDR1 and CDR2 are SGHTA and FQGTGA. CDR3 sequence reads: CASSGLGAEQFF. In DNA form, the CDR3 reads TGTGCCAGCAGCGGACTGGGCGCTGAGCAGTTCTTC. The full variable domain, its missing parts supplied by reference TRBV7-3 and TRBJ2-1, is GAGVSQTPSNKVTEKGKYVELRCDPISGHTALYWYRQSLGQGPEFLIYFQGTGAADDSGLPNDRFFAVRPEGSVSTLKIQRTERGDSAVYLCASSGLGAEQFFGPGTRLTVL.

About this clonotype itself: A much larger clone differs from this one at a single base, so this may be a read error. The gene calls are TRBV7-2 and TRBJ1-5; 9 nucleotides match TRBD1. Germline values: CDR1 SGHTA, CDR2 FQGNSA. CDR3 length: 16 residues. V gave up 2 bases and J gave up 7 bases; unmatched junction bases: 9. This CDR3 reads CASSLRGTGSGQPQHF. For the CDR3, the DNA is TGTGCCAGCAGCTTAAGGGGGACAGGGAGCGGCCAGCCCCAGCATTTT.

V usage is TRBV28 and J usage is TRBJ1-2, with D unresolved. The CDR3 has 14 amino acids. Between the trimmed V and J ends, which lost 4 bases and 0 bases, there was a span of 9 bases. In germline, CDR1 is MDHEN, CDR2 SYDVKM. Here the CDR3 reads CASSSASANYGYTF. The CDR3 DNA reads TGTGCCAGCAGTTCCGCCAGCGCTAACTATGGCTACACCTTC.

The chain recombines TRBV5-1 with TRBJ2-2; the D is unclear. V was shortened by 3 bases and J by 3 bases, with 6 bases between the two germline ends. CDR1 and CDR2 (germline): SGHRS, YFSETQ. CDR3 length: 13 residues. The CDR3 DNA sequence: TGCGCCAGCAGCTCCCGATACACCGGGGAGCTGTTTTTT. It codes for CASSSRYTGELFF.

The chain joins TRBV20-1 to TRBJ2-5, with TRBD2 matching 11 bases. This CDR3 has 15 residues. J was trimmed by 4 bases and V by 3 bases; bases with no gene match: 7. Germline V gene data show CDR1 as DFQATT and CDR2 as SNEGSKA (reference sequence). CDR3 coding DNA: TGCAGTGCTAGGTTTAGCGGGGGGGCGGGAGAGACCCAGTACTTC. This sequence encodes CSARFSGGAGETQYF.

This rearrangement joins TRBV7-8 to TRBJ2-5; no clear D. The V end was cut by 5 bases, the J end by 7 bases, with 20 bases between. The CDR3 has 15 amino acids. CDR1 is SGHVS and CDR2 is FQNEAQ in the germline V gene. CDR3: CASSPAAGDRVTQYF. The DNA of the CDR3 is TGTGCCAGCAGCCCCGCGGCCGGTGATCGGGTGACCCAGTACTTC.

This clonotype was observed a handful of times. V is TRBV5-1 and J is TRBJ2-5; D is unresolved. Trimming took off 0 bases at V and 5 bases at J, with 14 bases between the two ends. From germline, CDR1 is SGHRS and CDR2 YFSETQ. The CDR3 contains 15 residues. The chain's CDR3 is CASSLEGTRAETQYF. The CDR3, as DNA: TGCGCCAGCAGCTTGGAGGGTACTCGGGCGGAGACCCAGTACTTC.